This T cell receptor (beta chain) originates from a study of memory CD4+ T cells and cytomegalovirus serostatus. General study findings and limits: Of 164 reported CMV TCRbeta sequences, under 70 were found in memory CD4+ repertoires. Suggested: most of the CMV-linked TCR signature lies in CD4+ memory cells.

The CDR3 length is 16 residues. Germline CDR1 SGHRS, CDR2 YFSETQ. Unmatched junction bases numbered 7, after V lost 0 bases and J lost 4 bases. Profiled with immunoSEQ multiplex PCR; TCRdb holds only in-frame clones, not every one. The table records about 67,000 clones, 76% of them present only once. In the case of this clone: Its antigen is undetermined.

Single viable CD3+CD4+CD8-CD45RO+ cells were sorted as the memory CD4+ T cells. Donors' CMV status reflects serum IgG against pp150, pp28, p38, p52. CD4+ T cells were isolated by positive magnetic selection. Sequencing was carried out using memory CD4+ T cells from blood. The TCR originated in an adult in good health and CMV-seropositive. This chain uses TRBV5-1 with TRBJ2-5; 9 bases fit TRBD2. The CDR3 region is CASSLAGSGRGETQYF. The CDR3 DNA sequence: TGCGCCAGCAGCTTGGCGGGTAGCGGGAGAGGAGAGACCCAGTACTTC. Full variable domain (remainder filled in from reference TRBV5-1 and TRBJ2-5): KAGVTQTPRYLIKTRGQQVTLSCSPISGHRSVSWYQQTPGQGLQFLFEYFSETQRNKGNFPGRFSGRQFSNSRSEMNVSTLELGDSALYLCASSLAGSGRGETQYFGPGTRLLVL.